This is a list of T cell receptor beta chains from one sample in a study of blood T cells in healthy people across ages. TCRdb reprocessed the 5' RACE reads via MiXCR and lists one record per CDR3 protein. Here the sample spans some 930,000 distinct CDR3 sequences, 25% to 30% being singletons. These data were likewise used in another study, on T cells of mothers and their children.

Sequencing was performed on blood. The receptor source for this set is a woman in her thirties or forties in good health. CDR3s include the opening cysteine and the closing phenylalanine or tryptophan. The D gene is left open where the match is weak. A clone size is listed for some rows: how often the clone was seen (once, few, many), or a class if it is expanded.

d_call: .; clone_size: many; v_call: TRBV7-2; j_call: TRBJ2-1; cdr3_aa: CASSLRDITYNEQFF; cdr3_nt: TGTGCCAGCAGCTTAAGGGACATCACCTACAATGAGCAGTTCTTC
d_call: .; clone_size: many; v_call: TRBV9; j_call: TRBJ2-7; cdr3_aa: CASSLRQRSYEQYF; cdr3_nt: TGTGCCAGCAGCCTCCGACAGCGCTCCTACGAGCAGTACTTC
d_call: TRBD1; clone_size: many; v_call: TRBV4-2; j_call: TRBJ1-2; cdr3_aa: CASSQDFPRQGARYGYTF; cdr3_nt: TGTGCCAGCAGCCAAGACTTTCCTAGACAGGGGGCTAGGTATGGCTACACCTTC
d_call: .; clone_size: once; v_call: TRBV3-1; j_call: TRBJ1-2; cdr3_aa: CASREGGAGHYGYTF; cdr3_nt: TGTGCCAGCAGGGAAGGGGGGGCAGGGCACTATGGCTACACCTTC
d_call: .; clone_size: few; v_call: TRBV10-3; j_call: TRBJ2-1; cdr3_aa: CAMRGVNGTSNEQFF; cdr3_nt: TGTGCCATGCGGGGAGTAAACGGCACGAGCAATGAGCAGTTCTTC
d_call: TRBD2; clone_size: .; v_call: TRBV28; j_call: TRBJ2-4; cdr3_aa: CASSLNGGDLAKNIQYF; cdr3_nt: TGTGCCAGCAGTTTAAACGGGGGGGACCTAGCCAAAAACATTCAGTACTTC
d_call: TRBD1; clone_size: many; v_call: TRBV5-1; j_call: TRBJ2-3; cdr3_aa: CASRTGQGHTDTQYF; cdr3_nt: TGCGCCAGCAGAACCGGACAGGGCCACACAGATACGCAGTATTTT
d_call: .; clone_size: many; v_call: TRBV18; j_call: TRBJ2-6; cdr3_aa: CASSPPTVATGANVLTF; cdr3_nt: TGTGCCAGCTCACCACCTACAGTGGCGACTGGGGCCAACGTCCTGACTTTC
d_call: TRBD2; clone_size: .; v_call: TRBV4-2; j_call: TRBJ2-5; cdr3_aa: CASSSLGLEETQYF; cdr3_nt: TGTGCCAGCAGCTCTTTGGGACTAGAAGAGACCCAGTACTTC
d_call: TRBD2; clone_size: .; v_call: TRBV6-6; j_call: TRBJ2-1; cdr3_aa: CASSYGGDFYNEQFF; cdr3_nt: TGTGCCAGCAGTTACGGGGGGGATTTCTACAATGAGCAGTTCTTC
d_call: TRBD2; clone_size: few; v_call: TRBV20-1; j_call: TRBJ2-5; cdr3_aa: CSAGVSGGQETQYF; cdr3_nt: TGCAGTGCTGGAGTTTCGGGGGGCCAAGAGACCCAGTACTTC
d_call: TRBD1; clone_size: .; v_call: TRBV2; j_call: TRBJ2-1; cdr3_aa: CASSEAAGGEPYNEQFF; cdr3_nt: TGTGCCAGCAGTGAAGCGGCAGGGGGCGAGCCGTACAATGAGCAGTTCTTC
d_call: .; clone_size: few; v_call: TRBV29-1; j_call: TRBJ1-5; cdr3_aa: CSVVQSTDQPQHF; cdr3_nt: TGCAGCGTTGTTCAGTCAACCGATCAGCCCCAGCATTTT
d_call: .; clone_size: few; v_call: TRBV6-2/TRBV6-3; j_call: TRBJ1-1; cdr3_aa: CASRRGGSTEAFF; cdr3_nt: TGTGCCAGCAGGCGGGGGGGATCGACTGAAGCTTTCTTT
d_call: .; clone_size: many; v_call: TRBV3-1; j_call: TRBJ2-7; cdr3_aa: CASSRSSGTRSYEQYF; cdr3_nt: TGTGCCAGCAGCCGTTCTTCCGGGACCAGATCCTACGAGCAGTACTTC
d_call: .; clone_size: .; v_call: TRBV19; j_call: TRBJ2-5; cdr3_aa: CASSTAQGTGTQYF; cdr3_nt: TGTGCCAGTAGCACAGCACAGGGAACGGGGACCCAGTACTTC